This T cell receptor beta chain comes out of a study of T cells in Graves' hyperthyroidism and ophthalmopathy. Amplification of TCR beta CDR3 regions was performed using RNA transcripts as template. In the first-round RT-PCR of the TCR CDR3, the HTBI primer set was used. TCRdb reanalysed the multiplex PCR reads using MiXCR and keeps one entry per CDR3 protein. Of 490,000 or so distinct CDR3 sequences listed, approximately 23% are singletons. Concerning this clonotype itself: A much larger clone sits a single nucleotide away, making a read error possible.

The source is a woman in her seventies with Graves' ophthalmopathy. The specimen was blood.

CDR3 in amino acids: CASSLFLQGPPLRESTDTQYF. The CDR3, as DNA: TGTGCCAGCAGTTTATTCCTACAGGGTCCCCCACTGCGGGAAAGCACAGATACGCAGTATTTT. The chain links TRBV27 to TRBJ2-3; either TRBD1 or TRBD2 may supply D (6 bases each). The CDR3 has 21 amino acids. Germline V gene sequence: CDR1 MNHEY, CDR2 SMNVEV (reference sequence). V gave up 1 base and J gave up 0 bases, with 26 bases separating them.